Presented here are 21 T cell receptor beta chains from one specimen sequenced in a study of T cell responses to AZD1222 COVID-19 vaccine. Only in-frame clones appear in the TCRdb table, and some are missing; sequencing was by immunoSEQ multiplex PCR. The data show approximately 96,000 clones, 75% to 95% seen once. The source material was peripheral blood, sampled 28 days after the second AZD1222 dose. The origin of the receptors is an adult who received the AZD1222 COVID-19 vaccine.

The genes are TRBV4-1 and TRBJ1-5; D not resolved. Germline-derived CDR1 and CDR2 are MGHRA and YSYEKL. V gave up 1 base and J gave up 6 bases, with 10 bases separating them. The CDR3 has 14 residues. The CDR3 region is CASSQVVGSQPQHF. Here the CDR3 DNA reads TGCGCCAGCAGCCAAGTGGTCGGCTCTCAGCCCCAGCATTTT.

V gene TRBV27 combines with J gene TRBJ1-2, with D unresolved. Trimming stripped 5 bases from V and 3 bases from J, with 13 bases between. CDR1 and CDR2 from the germline V gene are MNHEY and SMNVEV (reference sequence). This CDR3 is built from 14 residues. This chain's CDR3 is CASSPHVKDYGYTF. The CDR3 DNA sequence: TGTGCCAGCAGTCCCCACGTCAAAGACTATGGCTACACCTTC.

This clone was observed a single time. The rearrangement links TRBV6-5 to TRBJ1-2; D is ambiguous. The CDR3 extends over 15 amino acids. V lost 6 bases, J lost 3 bases, and 17 bases lay in between. Germline lookup yields CDR1 MNHEY and CDR2 SVGAGI. The CDR3 sequence is CASRNRVLPYYGYTF. The CDR3 DNA follows: TGTGCCAGCAGAAATCGAGTCTTACCCTACTATGGCTACACCTTC.

V is TRBV14 and J is TRBJ1-3; D is possibly TRBD1 (6 bases). This CDR3 region has 15 residues. Germline CDR1 SGHDN, CDR2 FVKESK. The V and J ends lost 4 bases and 4 bases respectively, with 14 bases between them. The CDR3 is CASSLQHRVGNTIYF. The CDR3 DNA sequence: TGTGCCAGCAGCCTGCAACACAGGGTCGGAAACACCATATATTTT.

The V gene is TRBV29-1, the J gene TRBJ1-3; D remains unclear. Germline-derived CDR1 and CDR2 are SQVTM and ANQGSEA. This CDR3 comprises 11 residues. The V and J ends lost 1 base and 3 bases respectively, with 1 base between them. CDR3 DNA: TGCAGCGTTGAAGTTGGAAACACCATATATTTT. This translates into CSVEVGNTIYF.

The gene calls are TRBV4-2 and TRBJ2-3; 7 nucleotides agree with TRBD2. After removal of 0 bases from V and 2 bases from J, the junction contained 5 bases not matched to a gene. There are 16 residues in the CDR3. Germline CDR1 and CDR2: LGHNA and YNFKEQ. This chain's CDR3 is CASSQDLAGVTDTQYF. In DNA, the CDR3 is TGTGCCAGCAGCCAAGATTTGGCGGGGGTCACAGATACGCAGTATTTT.

This chain connects TRBV7-9 to TRBJ1-6; D remains ambiguous. The germline gives CDR1 SEHNR, CDR2 FQNEAQ (reference sequence). The CDR3 consists of 16 residues. V lost 0 bases and J lost 9, with 15 bases in between. CDR3 sequence reads: CASSLAESFVGSPLHF. The DNA of the CDR3 is TGTGCCAGCAGCTTAGCGGAGAGTTTTGTAGGTTCACCCCTCCACTTT. Looking up the rest from reference TRBV7-9 and TRBJ1-6 gives the full variable domain: DTGVSQNPRHKITKRGQNVTFRCDPISEHNRLYWYRQTLGQGPEFLTYFQNEAQLEKSRLLSDRFSAERPKGSFSTLEIQRTEQGDSAMYLCASSLAESFVGSPLHFGNGTRLTVT.

This sequence joins TRBV13 and TRBJ1-1; no reliable D call. Germline CDR1 is PRHDT and CDR2 is FYEKMQ (reference sequence). The CDR3 totals 15 residues. The V and J ends lost 6 bases and 0 bases respectively, with 14 bases between them. CDR3 nucleotides: TGTGCCAGCAGTGAGCCCTCTTTCATGAACACTGAAGCTTTCTTT. Protein sequence: CASSEPSFMNTEAFF.

This clone was seen a handful of times. This rearrangement joins TRBV19 to TRBJ2-7, with no clear D. CDR1 is LNHDA, CDR2 SQIVND, per germline (reference sequence). Trimming stripped 5 bases from V and 1 base from J, with 12 bases between. The CDR3 extends over 14 amino acids. The DNA of the CDR3 is TGTGCCAGTAGTCGGGCGGTCGAGTCCTACGAGCAGTACTTC. Protein: CASSRAVESYEQYF.

This chain connects TRBV2 to TRBJ1-4; D call uncertain. Germline assignment: CDR1 SNHLY and CDR2 FYNNEI. Trimming stripped 6 bases from V and 14 bases from J, with 19 bases between. The CDR3 is made up of 13 amino acids. CDR3 sequence reads: CASRYGDPGVLFF. For the CDR3, the DNA is TGTGCCAGCAGATACGGAGACCCCGGAGTTCTGTTTTTT. Based on the CDR3 plus reference TRBV2 and TRBJ1-4, the full variable domain is EPEVTQTPSHQVTQMGQEVILRCVPISNHLYFYWYRQILGQKVEFLVSFYNNEISEKSEIFDDQFSVERPDGSNFTLKIRSTKLEDSAMYFCASRYGDPGVLFFGSGTQLSVL.

This chain links TRBV5-5 with TRBJ2-1, with 11 bases fitting TRBD1. Trimming took 2 bases from V and 5 from J; bases not matched to a gene: 15. The CDR3 spans 19 residues. Germline V gene lookup returns CDR1 SGHKS and CDR2 YYEKEE (reference sequence). This CDR3 is CASSFRVRTGGITNNEQFF. For the CDR3, the DNA is TGTGCCAGCAGCTTTAGGGTGAGGACAGGGGGCATAACTAACAATGAGCAGTTCTTC.

J is TRBJ1-2 and V is TRBV20-1, with TRBD1 as a possible D gene (6 bases). Trimming took 3 bases from V and 8 from J, leaving 22 bases between them. From germline, CDR1 is DFQATT and CDR2 SNEGSKA (reference sequence). This CDR3 spans 15 amino acids. In nucleotides, the CDR3 is TGCAGTGCTAGTACCTATATGGGGGCATCTTCGGGCTACACCTTC. As protein: CSASTYMGASSGYTF.

The chain combines TRBV4-1 with TRBJ1-2; D is possibly TRBD1 (6 bases). CDR1 is MGHRA and CDR2 is YSYEKL in the germline V gene. The CDR3 has 14 amino acids. V shed 6 bases and J shed 8 bases, with 19 bases lying between them. CDR3 sequence reads: CASRNAGTLSGYTF. CDR3 DNA: TGCGCCAGCAGAAATGCCGGGACACTTTCCGGCTACACCTTC.

This clone was picked up one time. This sequence joins TRBV18 and TRBJ2-1; tentatively, D is TRBD1 (6 bases). This CDR3 is 16 amino acids long. Between the trimmed V and J ends, which lost 3 bases and 0 bases, there was a span of 12 bases. CDR1 is KGHSH, CDR2 LQKENI, per germline. The CDR3: CASSPQGISSYNEQFF. The CDR3 bases are TGTGCCAGCTCACCCCAGGGGATTAGCTCCTACAATGAGCAGTTCTTC.

This chain links TRBV5-1 with TRBJ2-7; D not resolved. Germline V CDR1 and CDR2: SGHRS, YFSETQ. The V and J ends lost 5 bases and 6 bases respectively, with 15 bases between them. This CDR3 spans 13 amino acids. The CDR3 DNA is TGCGCCAGCAGAGAGAAGGTGACGTCCGAGCAGTACTTC. Translating gives CASREKVTSEQYF. Full variable domain (missing parts from reference TRBV5-1 and TRBJ2-7): KAGVTQTPRYLIKTRGQQVTLSCSPISGHRSVSWYQQTPGQGLQFLFEYFSETQRNKGNFPGRFSGRQFSNSRSEMNVSTLELGDSALYLCASREKVTSEQYFGPGTRLTVT.

V usage is TRBV30 and J usage is TRBJ2-7; 8 bases agree with TRBD1. Trimming cost V 7 bases and J 6 bases; bases outside gene matches: 17. This CDR3 is 15 amino acids long. The V gene's germline CDR1 is GTSNPN and CDR2 SVGIG (reference sequence). The CDR3 protein is CAYGQGYVSLSEQYF. Written as DNA, the CDR3 is TGTGCCTACGGACAGGGATATGTCTCTCTCTCCGAGCAGTACTTC. Full variable domain (outside the CDR3, taken from reference TRBV30 and TRBJ2-7): SQTIHQWPATLVQPVGSPLSLECTVEGTSNPNLYWYRQAAGRGLQLLFYSVGIGQISSEVPQNLSASRPQDRQFILSSKKLLLSDSGFYLCAYGQGYVSLSEQYFGPGTRLTVT.

This chain joins TRBV28 and TRBJ2-1; TRBD2 is a possible D gene (6 bases). This CDR3 region has 15 residues. Germline V CDR1 and CDR2: MDHEN, SYDVKM. Trimming removed 9 bases from V and 0 bases from J, with 15 bases in between. The CDR3 DNA reads as TGTGCCAGTTTGGGGGGTAATCCCTCCTACAATGAGCAGTTCTTC. This gives the protein CASLGGNPSYNEQFF.

The chain combines TRBV28 with TRBJ2-1; no definite D call. From germline, CDR1 is MDHEN and CDR2 SYDVKM. The CDR3 consists of 15 residues. V was shortened by 3 bases and J by 3 bases, with 12 bases between the two germline ends. In DNA, the CDR3 is TGTGCCAGCAGTTTTCGGCGGACGGTCTACAATGAGCAGTTCTTC. Translating gives CASSFRRTVYNEQFF. Using reference TRBV28 and TRBJ2-1 for the parts outside the CDR3, the full variable domain is DVKVTQSSRYLVKRTGEKVFLECVQDMDHENMFWYRQDPGLGLRLIYFSYDVKMKEKGDIPEGYSVSREKKERFSLILESASTNQTSMYLCASSFRRTVYNEQFFGPGTRLTVL.

The chain uses TRBV20-1 and TRBJ2-5; D remains unclear. V was trimmed by 6 bases and J by 5 bases, leaving 10 bases between them. The germline V gene encodes CDR1 DFQATT and CDR2 SNEGSKA (reference sequence). This CDR3 is built from 11 residues. The chain's CDR3 is CSASTQETQYF. The CDR3 coding sequence is TGCAGTGCATCGACACAGGAGACCCAGTACTTC.

The chain joins TRBV5-1 to TRBJ2-7, with 7 bases matching TRBD1. The J segment lost 3 bases and the V segment lost 2 bases, leaving 8 bases of the junction unmatched. The CDR3 sequence is 15 residues long. In germline, CDR1 is SGHRS, CDR2 YFSETQ. The CDR3 DNA follows: TGCGCCAGCAGCTTCGGAGACAGGGTTAACTACGAGCAGTACTTC. Its translation is CASSFGDRVNYEQYF.

The V gene is TRBV9, the J gene TRBJ1-2; unclear D gene. The germline V and J ends were trimmed by 3 bases and 3 bases, with 9 bases remaining between them. The CDR3 runs 13 residues. Germline CDR1 and CDR2: SGDLS and YYNGEE. CDR3 sequence: CASSGPRDYGYTF. The DNA for the CDR3 is TGTGCCAGCAGCGGCCCCCGTGACTATGGCTACACCTTC.